This T cell receptor (beta chain) was observed in a study of blood T cell repertoires in COVID-19. On the study more broadly: Material from acute and convalescent COVID-19 was sourced from the United States, Italy and Spain. T cells, B-cell-depleted T cells, or PBMCs provided the cDNA or gDNA that served as material.

This CDR3 is 13 amino acids long. Unmatched junction bases numbered 3, after V lost 2 bases and J lost 7 bases. The germline gives CDR1 ENHRY, CDR2 SYGVKD. Profiling relied on immunoSEQ multiplex PCR, and the TCRdb table lists in-frame clones only, not all of them. The sample shows 150,000 to 180,000 clones, roughly nine tenths of them seen only once. V and J are TRBV10-3 and TRBJ1-2; 8 bases match TRBD1. This receptor was identified in a man between 45 and 60 years old with acute or convalescent COVID-19. The sequenced material came from peripheral blood. The chain's CDR3 is CAISEPTGAGYTF. The DNA for the CDR3 is TGTGCCATCAGTGAGCCGACAGGGGCTGGCTACACCTTC.